The 25 T cell receptor beta chains listed next were all sequenced from one sample in a study of tumor-infiltrating lymphocytes in primary liver carcinoma. Starting material of roughly 550 ng total RNA yielded TCR beta cDNA via a constant-region primer. Slightly modified ARM-PCR served as the procedure for the TCR beta libraries. These libraries came from three rounds of nested multiplex PCR. Running nine to ten cycles apiece, the first two PCR rounds relied on TRBV1-TRBV30 forward primers together with a C-beta reverse primer. TCRdb recomputed calls from the multiplex PCR reads with MiXCR, one row per CDR3 protein. The repertoire holds fewer than 350,000 distinct CDR3 sequences, with about two thirds as singletons. The study extracted blood RNA from unsorted whole blood and also extracted germline DNA. The sample taken for sequencing was peripheral blood. The source is a middle-aged man with primary liver carcinoma and hepatitis B virus infection.

Points on this clonotype: This is likely a read error, given that the CDR3 carries no conserved phenylalanine or tryptophan at its end. This chain uses TRBV11-2 with TRBJ2-7; D gene ambiguous. Between the trimmed V and J ends, which lost 4 bases and 5 bases, there was a span of 12 bases. Germline-derived CDR1 and CDR2 are SGHAT and FQNNGV. CDR3 length: 13 residues. The chain's CDR3 is CASSSYGWNEQYL. Here the CDR3 DNA reads TGTGCCAGCAGCTCCTACGGTTGGAACGAGCAGTACCTC.

At least ten counts were recorded for this clonotype. V and J are TRBV6-5 and TRBJ2-1; 8 nucleotides match TRBD2. CDR3 size: 15 residues. V shed 6 bases, J shed 6 bases, and the junction held 10 bases outside the gene matches. Germline V CDR1 and CDR2: MNHEY, SVGAGI. CDR3 nucleotides: TGTGCCAGCAGGAAACTAGCGGAACTTTTCAATGAGCAGTTCTTC. This gives the protein CASRKLAELFNEQFF.

The chain recombines TRBV11-2 with TRBJ2-1; D might be TRBD1 (6 bases). Germline loops: CDR1 SGHAT, CDR2 FQNNGV. V lost 10 bases to trimming and J lost 10 bases, with 20 bases between them. This CDR3 is 13 amino acids long. CDR3 amino acids: CANRLQGMEEQFF. The DNA of the CDR3 is TGTGCCAACAGATTACAGGGTATGGAAGAGCAGTTCTTC.

This clonotype was detected only once. A single base separates this from a much larger clone, so it may be a read error. The chain uses TRBV12-3 or TRBV12-4 and TRBJ2-7, with 8 bases matching TRBD1. The CDR3 spans 14 residues. With 6 bases clipped from V and 5 bases from J, the junction kept 9 bases outside the gene matches. In nucleotides, the CDR3 is TGTGCCAGCAGAGGCGGACAGGGTAAGGACGAGCAGTACTTC. Translation: CASRGGQGKDEQYF.

The chain uses TRBV4-2 and TRBJ2-6; 11 nucleotides match TRBD2. The germline gives CDR1 LGHNA, CDR2 YNFKEQ. V was clipped by 10 bases and J by 1 base; unmatched bases: 15. This CDR3 has 19 amino acids. The CDR3 reads CATCRLAGGTSSGANVLTF. Here the CDR3 DNA reads TGTGCCACCTGCCGATTAGCGGGAGGGACTTCTTCTGGGGCCAACGTCCTGACTTTC.

V is TRBV4-2 and J is TRBJ2-1; D perhaps matches TRBD2 (5 bases). The germline V gene has CDR1 LGHNA and CDR2 YNFKEQ. V was clipped by 0 bases and J by 7 bases, with 22 bases between them. The length of the CDR3 is 18 residues. In nucleotides, the CDR3 is TGTGCCAGCAGCCAAGACCAGTGTACTACCGGGCGGGCAAATGAGCAGTTCTTC. It encodes CASSQDQCTTGRANEQFF.

This clonotype was found many times. This sequence joins TRBV6-2 or TRBV6-3 and TRBJ1-2; 7 nucleotides align to TRBD1. With V trimmed by 0 bases and J by 7 bases, 8 bases remained unmatched. Germline loops: CDR1 MNHEY, CDR2 SVGEGT. The CDR3 is 15 amino acids. The CDR3 here is CASSYSDDRVFGYTF. CDR3 DNA: TGTGCCAGCAGTTACTCGGACGACAGGGTTTTTGGCTACACCTTC.

Note on this clonotype: A much larger clone lies one base from this, so it may be a read error. J is TRBJ2-3 and V is TRBV6-9, with D possibly being TRBD2 (5 bases). Germline loops: CDR1 MNHGY, CDR2 SVAAGI. The CDR3 loop spans 16 amino acids. Between the trimmed V and J ends, which lost 5 bases and 3 bases, there was a span of 18 bases. Here the CDR3 DNA reads TGTGCCAGCAGTCGCGGAGTATGGGAGTGGACAGATACGCAGTATTTT. Translation: CASSRGVWEWTDTQYF.

CDR3 in DNA: TGCGCCAGCAGAATCGACGTATCAGATACGCAGTATTTT. It translates to CASRIDVSDTQYF. The J gene is TRBJ2-3, the V gene TRBV5-1, with unresolved D. The CDR3 runs to 13 residues. From germline, CDR1 is SGHRS and CDR2 YFSETQ. The V and J ends lost 5 bases and 4 bases respectively, with 11 bases between them. Supplemented by reference TRBV5-1 and TRBJ2-3, the full variable domain reads KAGVTQTPRYLIKTRGQQVTLSCSPISGHRSVSWYQQTPGQGLQFLFEYFSETQRNKGNFPGRFSGRQFSNSRSEMNVSTLELGDSALYLCASRIDVSDTQYFGPGTRLTVL.

Worth noting for this clonotype: Mismatch with germline at one junction end may stem from a read error. The chain employs TRBV10-3 and TRBJ2-1; tentatively, D is TRBD2 (5 bases). The CDR3 is 17 amino acids. Germline values: CDR1 ENHRY, CDR2 SYGVKD. The CDR3 nucleotides are TGTGCCATCAGTGAGTCCGTGTGGACTGGCGCGTACAATAAGCAGTTCTTC. Amino acid sequence: CAISESVWTGAYNKQFF.

This clonotype has ten or more counts. V is TRBV6-2 or TRBV6-3 and J is TRBJ2-7, with D perhaps TRBD2 (5 bases). This CDR3 region has 13 residues. Looked up from germline, CDR1 is MNHEY and CDR2 is SVGEGT. The V end was cut by 6 bases, the J end by 2 bases, with 11 bases between. In DNA, the CDR3 is TGTGCCAGCAGGGGCGAGGGAACCTACGAGCAGTACTTC. It encodes CASRGEGTYEQYF.

This clonotype came up once. A read error may explain this, as a much larger clone is one base away. The genes are TRBV6-5 and TRBJ1-4, with D unresolved. Germline CDR1 MNHEY, CDR2 SVGAGI. This CDR3 has 16 amino acids. CDR3: CAGSFRSTDINEKLFF. The CDR3 DNA follows: TGTGCCGGCAGTTTCCGATCGACCGACATTAATGAAAAACTGTTTTTT.

As regards this clonotype: At one end, the junction sequence differs from germline, possibly due to a read error. The chain uses TRBV11-2 and TRBJ2-5, with 8 bases that match TRBD2. This CDR3 is built from 16 residues. Germline V gives CDR1 SGHAT, CDR2 FQNNGV. CDR3 protein: CPSSPLTSEGPETQYF. CDR3 bases: TGTCCCAGCAGCCCACTGACTAGCGAGGGACCAGAGACCCAGTACTTC.

For this clonotype: The conserved phenylalanine or tryptophan normally closing the CDR3 is absent here, so this likely arose from a read error. This chain joins TRBV6-5 and TRBJ2-7, with TRBD1 matching 10 bases. The CDR3 loop spans 14 amino acids. The V gene's germline CDR1 is MNHEY and CDR2 SVGAGI. The V and J ends lost 6 bases and 7 bases, in that order; junction bases with no gene match: 9. The CDR3 DNA is TGTGCCAGCAGCGGGGACAGGGGTCCATATGAGCAGTACCTC. It is translated as CASSGDRGPYEQYL.

This clonotype occurred once. Since a much larger clone is just one base distant, this may be a read error. V and J are TRBV6-6 and TRBJ2-1, with D unclear. Germline CDR1 reads MNHNY; CDR2 reads SVGAGI (reference sequence). V lost 10 bases and J 0 bases, leaving 13 bases between the germline ends. The CDR3 has 14 amino acids. CDR3 in amino acids: CANLPRDSYNEQFF. The CDR3 coding sequence is TGTGCCAACCTACCTAGAGACTCCTACAATGAGCAGTTCTTC.

The sample holds many counts of this clonotype. This chain links TRBV11-1 with TRBJ2-7, with D perhaps matching TRBD1 or TRBD2 (5 bases each). The germline V and J ends were trimmed by 3 bases and 3 bases, with 12 bases remaining between them. Per the germline V gene, CDR1 is SGHAT and CDR2 is FQDESV (reference sequence). The CDR3 runs to 14 residues. The CDR3 DNA reads as TGTGCCAGCAGCTTCGGTATTGGGGGCTACGAGCAGTACTTC. Protein product: CASSFGIGGYEQYF. Drawing the rest from reference TRBV11-1 and TRBJ2-7, the complete variable domain is EAEVAQSPRYKITEKSQAVAFWCDPISGHATLYWYRQILGQGPELLVQFQDESVVDDSQLPKDRFSAERLKGVDSTLKIQPAELGDSAMYLCASSFGIGGYEQYFGPGTRLTVT.

This clonotype was seen repeatedly, ten times or more. The genes are TRBV29-1 and TRBJ2-1, with D possibly TRBD1 on 6 matching bases. Germline V gene sequence: CDR1 SQVTM, CDR2 ANQGSEA. This CDR3 has 15 amino acids. The germline V and J ends were trimmed by 7 bases and 0 bases, with 16 bases remaining between them. CDR3 amino acids: CSALGAENSYNEQFF. Written as DNA, the CDR3 is TGCAGCGCCCTGGGGGCGGAGAACTCCTACAATGAGCAGTTCTTC.

As regards this clonotype: This clone may be a read error of a much larger clone one base away. This chain uses TRBV6-2 or TRBV6-3 with TRBJ1-1; 7 bases are a match to TRBD1. The CDR3 totals 15 residues. Germline V gives CDR1 MNHEY, CDR2 SVGEGT. The CDR3 nucleotides read TGTGCCAGCAGTACAGACAGGGCCGTAGGCACTGAAACTTTCTTT. Protein: CASSTDRAVGTETFF.

V and J are TRBV7-9 and TRBJ2-6; tentative D call: TRBD2 (7 bases). The CDR3 length is 16 residues. Trimming took off 5 bases at V and 0 bases at J, with 11 bases between the two ends. Germline V gene data show CDR1 as SEHNR and CDR2 as FQNEAQ (reference sequence). This CDR3 reads CASSRRGGSGANVLTF. In nucleotides, the CDR3 is TGTGCCAGCAGCAGGAGGGGGGGCTCTGGGGCCAACGTCCTGACTTTC.

Turning to this clonotype: It may be a read error: a sequence one base away is much more abundant. The genes are TRBV4-1 and TRBJ1-2; D is perhaps TRBD1 (6 bases). The V gene's germline CDR1 is MGHRA and CDR2 YSYEKL. There are 15 residues in the CDR3. V lost 1 base, J lost 4 bases, and 13 bases lay in between. This chain's CDR3 is CASSQGIGGSYGYTF. The CDR3 DNA is TGCGCCAGCAGCCAAGGGATAGGGGGGAGCTATGGCTACACCTTC.

Details on this clonotype: The junction differs from germline at one of its ends, possibly a read error. The gene calls are TRBV11-2 and TRBJ2-7, with D maybe TRBD1 (6 bases). This CDR3 contains 14 residues. Germline V lookup: CDR1 SGHAT, CDR2 FQNNGV. In DNA form, the CDR3 reads TGTGCCAACAGCACAGGGATTGGGAGTATCGAGCAGTACTTC. Residues: CANSTGIGSIEQYF.

In regard to this clonotype: At one of its ends the junction is not consistent with the germline gene, which may arise from a read error. CDR3 sequence reads: CASSQDRGSGGTYTQYF. The CDR3 DNA is TGTGCCAGCAGCCAAGATAGAGGGAGCGGAGGCACATATACGCAGTATTTT. The chain links TRBV4-2 to TRBJ2-3; a possible D gene is TRBD2 (5 bases). CDR1 is LGHNA, CDR2 YNFKEQ, per germline. The CDR3 contains 17 residues.

A remark on this clonotype: The junction and the germline gene differ at one end; a read error may be behind it. The chain is built from TRBV10-3 and TRBJ2-3, with D hard to call. The germline V gene encodes CDR1 ENHRY and CDR2 SYGVKD. The CDR3 is 15 amino acids. CDR3 sequence (DNA): TGTGCCATCAGTGATGGGCCTTCAAGTGCAGATGCGCAGTATTTT. The encoded protein is CAISDGPSSADAQYF.

The V and J genes are TRBV2 and TRBJ2-5; the D is unclear. Trimming pared 1 base from V and 9 bases from J, leaving 6 bases between. CDR3 length: 11 amino acids. Germline V gene data show CDR1 as SNHLY and CDR2 as FYNNEI. The CDR3, as DNA: TGTGCCAGCAGTGAAGAAGGGCCCCAGTACTTC. It translates to CASSEEGPQYF.

To note about this clonotype: The conserved closing phenylalanine or tryptophan is absent in this CDR3, likely reflecting a read error. Here the CDR3 reads CVSSRGQGQETQYY. Here the CDR3 DNA reads TGCGTCAGCAGCCGGGGACAGGGTCAAGAGACCCAGTACTAC. The chain uses TRBV4-1 and TRBJ2-5; 9 bases map to TRBD1. There are 14 residues in the CDR3. Germline CDR1 MGHRA, CDR2 YSYEKL.